This T cell receptor (beta chain) was sequenced for a study of cytomegalovirus exposure and HLA in healthy donors. This CDR3 has 13 residues. Trimming took 4 bases from V and 6 from J; bases not matched to a gene: 5. CDR1 and CDR2 from the germline V gene are SQVTM and ANQGSEA. Of note for this clone: Its antigen is unknown.

With 60 Vbeta and 13 Jbeta primers, the PCR was carried out. Assay used: immunoSEQ multiplex PCR; TCRdb lists only in-frame clones, some missing. The repertoire holds some 150,000 clones, 78% seen once, with around 3% in the top ten. Whole-study findings and limits: A few CMV-associated chains proved CMV antigen-specific in vitro. A highly shared variant cluster was judged a likely technical artifact. Many donors shared some public TCRs, even though most TCR sequences were rare. As a later analysis revealed, most CMV-associated TCR beta chains appeared HLA-restricted.

This receptor was identified in a man aged 40-55 years in good health and CMV-seropositive. This chain joins TRBV29-1 and TRBJ2-3, with TRBD1 matching over 9 bases. Source material: PBMCs. As DNA, the CDR3 is TGCAGCGTTGCCCCACAGGGGGCGGATACGCAGTATTTT. Translation: CSVAPQGADTQYF.